This TCR beta chain was found in a study of beta chain features in type 1 diabetes. At the level of the study: Across all samples, over 85 million sorted cells were examined.

Expressed TCRB transcripts got sequenced, as all isolated RNA was reverse transcribed. Using immunoSEQ multiplex PCR, the repertoire was profiled, and TCRdb retains in-frame clones only, with some absent. The profile shows 600,000 or so clones, over 12% of them singletons. This clone was detected only a few times. Its cognate antigen is unknown. Regarding the study as a whole: Naive, central memory and regulatory TCRB repertoires appeared more similar among patients than healthy donors. The question left open here concerned HLA type influencing TCRB rearrangement. All four CD4+ subsets from Type 1 diabetes patients carried moderately but significantly shorter TCRB CDR3s. Lower insertion and higher deletion counts appeared at VDJ junctions in type 1 diabetes patients.

The J segment lost 2 bases and the V segment lost 6 bases, leaving 10 bases of the junction unmatched. This CDR3 is 15 amino acids long. Germline CDR1 is SQVTM and CDR2 is ANQGSEA. This sequence joins TRBV29-1 and TRBJ1-1, with 9 bases matching TRBD1. The specimen sequenced was naive CD4+ T cells from blood. This receptor was taken from a man between 18 and 29 years old with type 1 diabetes. The CDR3: CSVGRGTGSNTEAFF. For the CDR3, the DNA is TGCAGCGTGGGGCGGGGGACAGGGAGCAACACTGAAGCTTTCTTT. Based on the CDR3 plus reference TRBV29-1 and TRBJ1-1, the full variable domain is SAVISQKPSRDICQRGTSLTIQCQVDSQVTMMFWYRQQPGQSLTLIATANQGSEATYESGFVIDKFPISRPNLTFSTLTVSNMSPEDSSIYLCSVGRGTGSNTEAFFGQGTRLTVV.